The 9 T cell receptor beta chains below were found in one sample sequenced in a study of T cell responses to AZD1222 COVID-19 vaccine. Sequencing used immunoSEQ multiplex PCR; TCRdb keeps in-frame clones, though not all of them. Of 60,000 to 65,000 clones in the sample, roughly three quarters were seen once. The sequences come from peripheral blood, collected on day 0 of AZD1222 vaccination. Source of these receptors: an adult in good health.

This clone was detected only a few times. This chain uses TRBV2 with TRBJ2-1; D may be TRBD2 (5 bases). The CDR3 is 13 amino acids. V was trimmed by 3 bases and J by 4 bases, leaving 7 bases between them. Per the germline V gene, CDR1 is SNHLY and CDR2 is FYNNEI. Written as DNA, the CDR3 is TGTGCCAGCAGTGAGGACTCTTACAATGAGCAGTTCTTC. Encoded protein: CASSEDSYNEQFF.

The genes are TRBV27 and TRBJ2-7; D perhaps matches TRBD2 (5 bases). This CDR3 is 13 amino acids long. Looked up from germline, CDR1 is MNHEY and CDR2 is SMNVEV (reference sequence). The ends were cut back, 5 bases at V and 4 bases at J, with 12 bases in the middle. CDR3 residues: CASSASRGYEQYF. The CDR3 DNA sequence: TGTGCCAGCAGTGCCTCGAGAGGGTACGAGCAGTACTTC.

This clone was picked up one time. The rearrangement joins TRBV19 to TRBJ2-1; D perhaps matches TRBD1 (7 bases). The CDR3 runs 13 residues. V was pared by 8 bases and J by 4 bases, with 12 bases between. Germline V gives CDR1 LNHDA, CDR2 SQIVND (reference sequence). In nucleotides, the CDR3 is TGTGCCAGTCGCCAGGGGGGTTACAATGAGCAGTTCTTC. Residues: CASRQGGYNEQFF.

The chain links TRBV7-8 to TRBJ1-4; TRBD1 is a possible D gene (5 bases). With 2 bases removed from V and 3 bases from J, the gap between germline ends came to 13 bases. This CDR3 region has 16 residues. Germline CDR1 reads SGHVS; CDR2 reads FQNEAQ. The CDR3 DNA reads as TGTGCCAGCAGCTTAAGTTCCAGGGTCTCTAATGAAAAACTGTTTTTT. It encodes CASSLSSRVSNEKLFF. The full variable domain, its missing parts supplied by reference TRBV7-8 and TRBJ1-4, is GAGVSQSPRYKVAKRGQDVALRCDPISGHVSLFWYQQALGQGPEFLTYFQNEAQLDKSGLPSDRFFAERPEGSVSTLKIQRTQQEDSAVYLCASSLSSRVSNEKLFFGSGTQLSVL.

This chain joins TRBV23-1 and TRBJ1-1; possibly TRBD1 for D (6 bases). TRBV23-1 is filed as an ORF, its function uncertain. The CDR3 totals 13 residues. Trimming removed 3 bases at V and 4 bases at J, with 9 bases between. The CDR3 DNA reads TGCGCCAGCAGTCACCCCAGGGGCACTGAAGCTTTCTTT. Its translation is CASSHPRGTEAFF.

This clone has a handful of counts. The genes are TRBV27 and TRBJ2-3; D perhaps matches TRBD1 (7 bases). Germline-derived CDR1 and CDR2 are MNHEY and SMNVEV (reference sequence). CDR3 size: 14 residues. Trimming took 2 bases from V and 6 from J, leaving 12 bases between them. The CDR3 nucleotides are TGTGCCAGCAGTTTACAGGGGGGCCGCGATACGCAGTATTTT. This sequence encodes CASSLQGGRDTQYF.

To note about this clone: The same CDR3 can be traced to other DNA sequences in this sample. The V and J genes are TRBV3-1 (or the pseudogene TRBV3-2) and TRBJ1-1, with D possibly matching TRBD1 (6 bases). The CDR3 spans 13 residues. The germline gives CDR1 LGHDT, CDR2 YNNKEL (reference sequence). V was shortened by 3 bases and J by 4 bases, with 9 bases between the two germline ends. In nucleotides, the CDR3 is TGTGCCAGCAGCCAGGGCAGGGGCACTGAAGCTTTCTTT. This translates into CASSQGRGTEAFF.

This chain connects TRBV3-1 (or the pseudogene TRBV3-2) to TRBJ2-7; 7 bases fit TRBD2. The CDR3 consists of 14 residues. The germline CDR1 and CDR2 sequences are LGHDT and YNNKEL (reference sequence). The trim removed 4 bases at V and 6 bases at J, leaving 9 bases unmatched. The CDR3 coding sequence is TGTGCCAGCAGCCGAGGGACTCCTAGCGGCGAGCAGTACTTC. Translation gives CASSRGTPSGEQYF.

This clone was observed a single time. The rearrangement joins TRBV29-1 to TRBJ2-5, with no clear D. The CDR3 is made up of 13 amino acids. Germline V lookup: CDR1 SQVTM, CDR2 ANQGSEA. V was clipped by 2 bases and J by 0 bases, with 7 bases between them. CDR3 loop: CSVETRYQETQYF. The CDR3 nucleotides are TGCAGCGTTGAAACCCGGTACCAAGAGACCCAGTACTTC.